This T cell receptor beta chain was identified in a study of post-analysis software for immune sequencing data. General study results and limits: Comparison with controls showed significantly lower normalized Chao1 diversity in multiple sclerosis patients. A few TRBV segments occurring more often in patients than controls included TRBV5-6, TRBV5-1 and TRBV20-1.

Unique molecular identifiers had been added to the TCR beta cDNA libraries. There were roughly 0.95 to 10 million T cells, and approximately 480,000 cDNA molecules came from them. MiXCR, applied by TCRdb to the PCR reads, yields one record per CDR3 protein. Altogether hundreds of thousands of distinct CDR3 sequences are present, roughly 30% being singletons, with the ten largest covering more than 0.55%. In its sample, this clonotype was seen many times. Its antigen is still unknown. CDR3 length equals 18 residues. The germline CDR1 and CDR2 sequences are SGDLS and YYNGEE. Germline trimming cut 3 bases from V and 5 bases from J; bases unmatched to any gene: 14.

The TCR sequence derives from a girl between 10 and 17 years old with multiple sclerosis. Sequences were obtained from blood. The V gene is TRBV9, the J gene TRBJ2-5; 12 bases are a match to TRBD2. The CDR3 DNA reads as TGTGCCAGCAGCGCACTAGCGGGAGGTGTTATGAAAGAGGAGACCCAGTACTTC. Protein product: CASSALAGGVMKEETQYF.